The T cell receptor beta chain under discussion was sequenced for a study of blood T cell repertoires in COVID-19. Whole-study context: The United States, Italy and Spain were the sources of the acute and convalescent COVID-19 samples.

This CDR3 comprises 15 residues. The germline V gene encodes CDR1 MNHEY and CDR2 SVGEGT. The V and J ends lost 2 bases and 4 bases respectively, with 13 bases between them. The assay was immunoSEQ multiplex PCR, and TCRdb's table has in-frame clones only and misses some. The table has over 130,000 clones, around 79% seen once. The material sequenced was PBMCs or T cells enriched from blood (not recorded which). This chain uses TRBV6-2 or TRBV6-3 with TRBJ2-3, with a tentative D call TRBD2 (6 bases). The clonotype comes from a woman aged 45-60 years who had recovered from COVID-19. In nucleotides, the CDR3 is TGTGCCAGCAGTTACGGGGGGAGTAGGGCAGATACGCAGTATTTT. Translating gives CASSYGGSRADTQYF.